These 23 T cell receptor beta chains came from one sample sequenced in a study of radiation and T cells in renal cell carcinoma. The time point was: baseline pretreatment blood. Treatment denoted: 15 Gy SBRT to primary tumor, nephrectomy 4 weeks later. The protocol was immunoSEQ multiplex PCR, while the TCRdb copy is restricted to in-frame clones and leaves out a portion. This sample has about 88,000 clones, with less than 90% found just once. The starting material was blood, obtained from a patient whose treatment included radiotherapy and nephrectomy. The receptors stem from a man aged 45-65 years with renal cell carcinoma.

The chain employs TRBV19 and TRBJ1-3; the match to TRBD1 covers 10 bases. CDR3 length: 17 residues. The V segment lost 10 bases and the J segment 0 bases; nucleotides outside the gene matches: 12. Germline V gives CDR1 LNHDA, CDR2 SQIVND (reference sequence). The CDR3 protein is CATLDRGGSSSGNTIYF. The CDR3 nucleotides read TGTGCCACCCTGGACAGGGGGGGATCAAGCTCTGGAAACACCATATATTTT.

The chain's CDR3 is CASSITVTNEKLFF. In DNA form, the CDR3 reads TGTGCCAGTAGTATCACGGTAACTAATGAAAAACTGTTTTTT. V gene TRBV19 combines with J gene TRBJ1-4; D is ambiguous. Per the germline V gene, CDR1 is LNHDA and CDR2 is SQIVND (reference sequence). This CDR3 comprises 14 residues. Between the trimmed V and J ends, which lost 3 bases and 1 base, there was a span of 6 bases.

This clone was observed once. The chain combines TRBV30 with TRBJ1-3; D ambiguous. The CDR3 has 15 amino acids. Trimming removed 0 bases from V and 0 bases from J, with 9 bases in between. Per germline, CDR1 GTSNPN and CDR2 SVGIG (reference sequence). The CDR3 sequence: CAWSVMGSSGNTIYF. In DNA, the CDR3 is TGTGCCTGGAGTGTAATGGGCTCCTCTGGAAACACCATATATTTT.

The chain recombines TRBV5-1 with TRBJ2-3; 7 nucleotides align to TRBD1. J lost 0 bases, V lost 1 base, and 2 bases had no gene match. The germline V gene has CDR1 SGHRS and CDR2 YFSETQ. The CDR3 sequence is 15 residues long. The CDR3 loop reads CASSLTGVSTDTQYF. The CDR3 nucleotides read TGCGCCAGCAGCTTGACAGGGGTTAGCACAGATACGCAGTATTTT.

The chain uses TRBV5-4 and TRBJ2-2; TRBD2 aligns across 7 bases. The CDR3 spans 17 residues. J was trimmed by 6 bases and V by 5 bases; bases with no gene match: 16. Per the germline V gene, CDR1 is SGHNT and CDR2 is YYREEE (reference sequence). The CDR3 here is CASSTKLGLEYAGELFF. The CDR3 DNA follows: TGTGCCAGCAGTACGAAGTTAGGACTAGAGTACGCCGGGGAGCTGTTTTTT.

The rearrangement joins TRBV13 to TRBJ2-5, with D possibly being TRBD2 (5 bases). CDR1 and CDR2 (germline): PRHDT, FYEKMQ (reference sequence). Trimming removed 7 bases at V and 4 bases at J, with 13 bases between. The CDR3 consists of 13 residues. In nucleotides, the CDR3 is TGTGCCAGCAACGGGAACAACGGAGAGACCCAGTACTTC. This codes for CASNGNNGETQYF.

V and J are TRBV5-1 and TRBJ2-1; 7 bases match TRBD2. The CDR3 has 15 amino acids. CDR1 is SGHRS and CDR2 is YFSETQ in the germline V gene. J lost 4 bases, V lost 4 bases, and 8 bases had no gene match. CDR3 loop: CASSRTAGGYNEQFF. The CDR3 DNA reads TGCGCCAGCAGCCGAACAGCCGGGGGGTACAATGAGCAGTTCTTC.

This chain joins TRBV10-3 and TRBJ2-4, with no clear D. With 0 bases removed from V and 6 bases from J, the gap between germline ends came to 12 bases. The CDR3 contains 15 residues. CDR1 is ENHRY and CDR2 is SYGVKD in the germline V gene. The CDR3 here is CAISESGGQPNIQYF. CDR3 DNA sequence: TGTGCCATCAGTGAGTCCGGTGGGCAGCCAAACATTCAGTACTTC.

The DNA of the CDR3 is TGCGCCAGCAGTGACCGACAGGGCCAAGAGACCCAGTACTTC. Protein: CASSDRQGQETQYF. The chain joins TRBV10-1 to TRBJ2-5; 7 bases match TRBD1. V lost 3 bases, J lost 1 base, and 2 bases stayed unmatched. The germline V gene has CDR1 WNHNN and CDR2 SYGVQD (reference sequence). The CDR3 is 14 residues long.

V gene TRBV6-6 combines with J gene TRBJ2-7; D might be TRBD1 or TRBD2, each matching 6 bases. The V and J ends lost 6 bases and 2 bases respectively, with 17 bases between them. The CDR3 has 15 residues. Per germline, CDR1 MNHNY and CDR2 SVGAGI (reference sequence). The CDR3 is CASRPVTRGPYEQYF. CDR3 DNA: TGTGCCAGCAGGCCCGTCACTCGGGGGCCCTACGAGCAGTACTTC.

About this clone: Other DNA sequences from this sample encode an identical CDR3 as well. This chain connects TRBV5-4 to TRBJ2-1, with 8 bases that match TRBD1. The CDR3 is 13 residues long. Germline CDR1 SGHNT, CDR2 YYREEE (reference sequence). The V segment lost 3 bases and the J segment 6 bases; nucleotides outside the gene matches: 2. Here the CDR3 reads CASSSTGVNEQFF. The CDR3 nucleotides are TGTGCCAGCAGCTCGACAGGGGTCAATGAGCAGTTCTTC.

The rearrangement uses TRBV5-1 and TRBJ2-7, with 14 bases aligning to TRBD2. Germline lookup yields CDR1 SGHRS and CDR2 YFSETQ. V shed 4 bases, J shed 6 bases, and the junction held 24 bases outside the gene matches. This CDR3 is 21 amino acids long. CDR3 in DNA: TGCGCCAGCAGCCGAGAGCTACCCCGGGACAGCGGGGGACTAGCGGGAGTCGAGCAGTACTTC. Translated: CASSRELPRDSGGLAGVEQYF.

The chain uses TRBV7-3 and TRBJ2-1, with a weak D call TRBD2 (5 bases). The CDR3 contains 14 residues. V gave up 5 bases and J gave up 8 bases, with 16 bases separating them. Germline V gene lookup returns CDR1 SGHTA and CDR2 FQGTGA. The CDR3 sequence is CASSLLTRSDEQFF. In nucleotides, the CDR3 is TGTGCCAGCAGCCTCCTCACTAGATCAGATGAGCAGTTCTTC.

This clone was detected only once. The chain uses TRBV30 and TRBJ1-2, with TRBD1 as a possible D gene (5 bases). CDR3 size: 13 residues. Per the germline V gene, CDR1 is GTSNPN and CDR2 is SVGIG (reference sequence). V lost 5 bases to trimming and J lost 8 bases, with 18 bases between them. The CDR3 DNA is TGTGCCTGGCAATCGGGGGGTCAGCGGGGCTACACCTTC. It yields the protein CAWQSGGQRGYTF.

The chain uses TRBV6-5 and TRBJ1-2, with a possible D match to TRBD1 (5 bases). Germline V gene sequence: CDR1 MNHEY, CDR2 SVGAGI. V was clipped by 2 bases and J by 8 bases, with 12 bases between them. The CDR3 covers 13 residues. The CDR3 nucleotides are TGTGCCAGCAGTTACGGTGGGACGGAAGGCTACACCTTC. It specifies CASSYGGTEGYTF.

This clone was seen a few times. This chain links TRBV6-1 with TRBJ1-3; D possibly corresponds to TRBD1 (6 bases). The V gene's germline CDR1 is MNHNS and CDR2 SASEGT. The CDR3 is 15 amino acids. Trimming took 6 bases from V and 0 from J, leaving 12 bases between them. The CDR3 region is CASRNYRVSGNTIYF. CDR3 coding DNA: TGTGCCAGCAGGAACTACAGGGTCTCTGGAAACACCATATATTTT.

V usage is TRBV10-3 and J usage is TRBJ2-2; D is tentatively TRBD1 or TRBD2 (5 bases each). CDR3 length equals 17 residues. Trimming stripped 0 bases from V and 1 base from J, with 12 bases between. Germline CDR1 reads ENHRY; CDR2 reads SYGVKD. The CDR3 DNA follows: TGTGCCATCAGTGAGTCGAAGGGACCGATGAACACCGGGGAGCTGTTTTTT. This sequence encodes CAISESKGPMNTGELFF.

The rearrangement joins TRBV5-5 to TRBJ2-7; D is uncertain. V was cut by 4 bases and J by 3 bases, with 11 bases left in between. The CDR3 consists of 13 residues. CDR1 and CDR2 from the germline V gene are SGHKS and YYEKEE (reference sequence). The chain's CDR3 is CASSPRTVYEQYF. CDR3 nucleotide sequence: TGTGCCAGCAGCCCACGAACGGTCTACGAGCAGTACTTC.

The V call is TRBV5-8, the J call TRBJ1-1; D gene unclear. In germline, CDR1 is SGHTS, CDR2 YDEGEE. This CDR3 region has 17 residues. The V and J ends lost 2 bases and 1 base respectively, with 18 bases between them. The CDR3 region is CASSFGLGRIGNTEAFF. The CDR3 bases are TGTGCCAGCAGCTTTGGATTGGGTCGAATTGGGAACACTGAAGCTTTCTTT.

This chain links TRBV6-6 with TRBJ1-3; no reliable D call. V lost 8 bases, J lost 2 bases, and 13 bases lay in between. The CDR3 runs 14 residues. CDR1 is MNHNY and CDR2 is SVGAGI in the germline V gene (reference sequence). The CDR3 is CASARGGTGNTIYF. In DNA, the CDR3 is TGTGCCAGCGCCCGCGGAGGGACTGGAAACACCATATATTTT.

The J gene is TRBJ1-2, the V gene TRBV28, with D tentatively TRBD1 (6 bases). The CDR3 extends over 13 amino acids. Looked up from germline, CDR1 is MDHEN and CDR2 is SYDVKM. V was pared by 6 bases and J by 5 bases, with 13 bases between. CDR3 coding DNA: TGTGCCAGCAGCCCGGACAGTCCATATGGCTACACCTTC. As protein: CASSPDSPYGYTF.

Points on this clone: The same CDR3 also results from other DNA sequences found in this sample. The rearrangement uses TRBV5-1 and TRBJ1-2; 11 bases align to TRBD1. Germline V gives CDR1 SGHRS, CDR2 YFSETQ. The CDR3 length is 16 residues. V lost 4 bases to trimming and J lost 2 bases; unmatched junction nucleotides: 7. This chain's CDR3 is CASSQIGQGANYGYTF. For the CDR3, the DNA is TGCGCCAGCAGCCAAATAGGACAGGGGGCGAACTATGGCTACACCTTC.

The J gene is TRBJ2-7, the V gene TRBV7-2; 9 bases are shared with TRBD2. CDR1 is SGHTA and CDR2 is FQGNSA in the germline V gene. V dropped 1 base and J dropped 3; count of bases not matched to a gene: 13. The CDR3 is made up of 18 amino acids. CDR3 region: CASSLGSRWGLAVYEQYF. The DNA for the CDR3 is TGTGCCAGCAGCTTAGGGTCGAGGTGGGGACTAGCTGTCTACGAGCAGTACTTC.